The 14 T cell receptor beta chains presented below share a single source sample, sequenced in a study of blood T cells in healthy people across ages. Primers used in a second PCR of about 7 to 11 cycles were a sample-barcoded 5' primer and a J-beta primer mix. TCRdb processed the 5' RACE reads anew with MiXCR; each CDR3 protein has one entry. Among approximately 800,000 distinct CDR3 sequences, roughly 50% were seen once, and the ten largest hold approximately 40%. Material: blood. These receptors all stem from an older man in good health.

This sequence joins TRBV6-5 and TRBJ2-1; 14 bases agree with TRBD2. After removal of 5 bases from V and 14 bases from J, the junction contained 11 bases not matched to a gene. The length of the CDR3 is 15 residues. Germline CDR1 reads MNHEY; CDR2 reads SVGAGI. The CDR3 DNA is TGTGCCAGCAGTAGGTCTCCGGGACTAGCGGGAGACGAGTTCTTC. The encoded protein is CASSRSPGLAGDEFF.

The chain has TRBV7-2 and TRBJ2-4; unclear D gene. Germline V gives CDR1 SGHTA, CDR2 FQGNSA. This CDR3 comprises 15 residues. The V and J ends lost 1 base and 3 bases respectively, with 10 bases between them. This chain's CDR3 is CASSLGVLDKNIQYF. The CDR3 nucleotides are TGTGCCAGCAGCTTAGGGGTTCTCGACAAAAACATTCAGTACTTC.

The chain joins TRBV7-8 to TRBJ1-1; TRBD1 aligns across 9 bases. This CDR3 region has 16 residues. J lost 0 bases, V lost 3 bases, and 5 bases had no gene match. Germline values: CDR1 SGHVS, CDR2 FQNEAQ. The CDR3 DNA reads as TGTGCCAGCAGCTTCGGGACAGGGCAGGTGAACACTGAAGCTTTCTTT. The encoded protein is CASSFGTGQVNTEAFF.

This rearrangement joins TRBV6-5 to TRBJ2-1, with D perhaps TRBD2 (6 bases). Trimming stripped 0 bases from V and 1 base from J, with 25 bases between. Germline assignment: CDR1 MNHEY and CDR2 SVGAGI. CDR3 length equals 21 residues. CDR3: CASSYSAPGLLTAKSYNEQFF. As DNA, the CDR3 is TGTGCCAGCAGTTACTCTGCACCGGGACTTCTCACAGCCAAATCCTACAATGAGCAGTTCTTC.

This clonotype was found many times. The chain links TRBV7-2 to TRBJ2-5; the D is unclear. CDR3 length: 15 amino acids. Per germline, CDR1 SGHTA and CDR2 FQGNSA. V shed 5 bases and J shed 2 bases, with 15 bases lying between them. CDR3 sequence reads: CASSPGGTVQETQYF. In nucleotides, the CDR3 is TGTGCCAGCAGCCCGGGTGGAACGGTTCAAGAGACCCAGTACTTC.

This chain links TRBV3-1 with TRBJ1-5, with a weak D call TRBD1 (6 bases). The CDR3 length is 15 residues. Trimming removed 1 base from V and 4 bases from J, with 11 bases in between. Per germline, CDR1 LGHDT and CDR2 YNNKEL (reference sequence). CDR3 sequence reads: CASSQAGAGNQPQHF. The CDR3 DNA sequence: TGTGCCAGCAGCCAAGCAGGGGCGGGGAATCAGCCCCAGCATTTT.

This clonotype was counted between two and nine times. CDR3 in DNA: TGTGCCAGCAGCTATAGGACTAGCGGGAGAGTAAGCTCCTACAATGAGCAGTTCTTC. It specifies CASSYRTSGRVSSYNEQFF. This chain uses TRBV7-9 with TRBJ2-1; 13 positions match TRBD2. This CDR3 comprises 19 residues. CDR1 and CDR2 from the germline V gene are SEHNR and FQNEAQ (reference sequence). V trimming: 4 bases; J trimming: 0 bases; junction bases outside the gene matches: 9.

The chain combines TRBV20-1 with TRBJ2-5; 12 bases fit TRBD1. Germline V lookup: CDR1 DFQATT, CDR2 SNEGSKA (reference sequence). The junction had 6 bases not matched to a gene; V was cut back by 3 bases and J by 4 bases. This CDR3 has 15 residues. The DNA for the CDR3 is TGCAGTGCTAGTCACGGGACAGGGGGCCGAGAGACCCAGTACTTC. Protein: CSASHGTGGRETQYF.

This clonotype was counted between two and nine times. This chain's CDR3 is CASSGEADSYEQYF. The CDR3 DNA follows: TGTGCCAGCAGCGGGGAGGCGGACTCCTACGAGCAGTACTTC. The chain couples TRBV9 to TRBJ2-7; weak D call: TRBD2 (6 bases). Germline V lookup: CDR1 SGDLS, CDR2 YYNGEE. The CDR3 runs 14 residues. Trimming removed 3 bases at V and 0 bases at J, with 10 bases between.

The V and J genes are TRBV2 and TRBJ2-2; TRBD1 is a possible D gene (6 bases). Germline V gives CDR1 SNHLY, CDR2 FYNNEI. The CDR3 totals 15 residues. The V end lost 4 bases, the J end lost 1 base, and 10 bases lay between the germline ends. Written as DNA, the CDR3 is TGTGCCAGCAGTGGAGAGGGACAGAACACCGGGGAGCTGTTTTTT. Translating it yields CASSGEGQNTGELFF.

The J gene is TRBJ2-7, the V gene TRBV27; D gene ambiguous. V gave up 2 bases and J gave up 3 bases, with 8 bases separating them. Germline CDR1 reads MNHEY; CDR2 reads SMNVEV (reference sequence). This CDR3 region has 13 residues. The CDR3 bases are TGTGCCAGCAGTTTACCGATCGGCTACGAGCAGTACTTC. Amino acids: CASSLPIGYEQYF.

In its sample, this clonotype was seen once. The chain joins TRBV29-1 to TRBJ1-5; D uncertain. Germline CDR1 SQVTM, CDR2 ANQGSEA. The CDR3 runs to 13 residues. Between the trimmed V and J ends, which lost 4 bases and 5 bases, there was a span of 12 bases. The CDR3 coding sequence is TGCAGCGTTGCGGGGAGCGGCGATCAGCCCCAGCATTTT. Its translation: CSVAGSGDQPQHF.

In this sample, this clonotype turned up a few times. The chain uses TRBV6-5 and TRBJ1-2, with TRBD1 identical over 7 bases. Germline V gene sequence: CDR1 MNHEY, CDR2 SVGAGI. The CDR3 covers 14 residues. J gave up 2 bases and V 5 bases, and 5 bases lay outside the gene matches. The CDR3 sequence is CASSIRQGNYGYTF. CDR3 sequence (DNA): TGTGCCAGCAGTATCAGACAGGGAAACTATGGCTACACCTTC.

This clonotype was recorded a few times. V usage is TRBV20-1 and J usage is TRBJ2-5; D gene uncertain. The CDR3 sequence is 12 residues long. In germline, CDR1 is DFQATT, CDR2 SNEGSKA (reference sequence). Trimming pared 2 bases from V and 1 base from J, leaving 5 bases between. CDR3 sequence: CSARTFQETQYF. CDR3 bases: TGCAGTGCTAGAACGTTCCAAGAGACCCAGTACTTC.